The rows below give T cell receptor beta chains drawn from one sample of a study of response to subunit inactivated influenza vaccine. Using its own MiXCR run on the RT-PCR reads, TCRdb lists one record per CDR3 protein. The sample includes roughly 700,000 distinct CDR3 sequences, approximately 15% of them seen just once. This sample comprised PBMCs from blood, obtained approximately 15 days before vaccination. The receptors were sampled from a man aged 45-65 years who received an inactivated influenza vaccine. CDR3s include the opening cysteine and the closing phenylalanine or tryptophan.

j_call: TRBJ2-1
v_call: TRBV7-9
cdr3_aa: CASSTAFNEQFF

j_call: TRBJ1-1
v_call: TRBV20-1
cdr3_aa: CSAGGGDNTEAFF

j_call: TRBJ1-6
v_call: TRBV12-3/TRBV12-4
cdr3_aa: CASSPRTGNSPLHF

j_call: TRBJ1-5
v_call: TRBV6-1
cdr3_aa: CASSPNPDRISNQPQHF

j_call: TRBJ1-1
v_call: TRBV25-1
cdr3_aa: CASSETGTGLNTEAFF

j_call: TRBJ1-1
v_call: TRBV3-1
cdr3_aa: CASSQVSGAEAFF

j_call: TRBJ2-2
v_call: TRBV5-1
cdr3_aa: CASSEGWSTGELFF

j_call: TRBJ1-5
v_call: TRBV20-1
cdr3_aa: CSARLAGLLSNQPQHF

j_call: TRBJ2-7
v_call: TRBV20-1
cdr3_aa: CSTRRQGSYEQYF

j_call: TRBJ2-1
v_call: TRBV20-1
cdr3_aa: CSATLAGYSEQFF

j_call: TRBJ2-1
v_call: TRBV12-3/TRBV12-4
cdr3_aa: CASRSGTRNEQFF

j_call: TRBJ2-7
v_call: TRBV10-3
cdr3_aa: CAISARDSGAYEQYF

j_call: TRBJ2-1
v_call: TRBV6-2/TRBV6-3
cdr3_aa: CASSSHWDGYNEQFF

j_call: TRBJ2-5
v_call: TRBV11-2
cdr3_aa: CASSLGVLAGEAQETQYF

j_call: TRBJ1-4
v_call: TRBV12-3/TRBV12-4
cdr3_aa: CASSYRVDEKLFF

j_call: TRBJ2-3
v_call: TRBV6-1
cdr3_aa: CASSPFKGSGAGTDTQYF

j_call: TRBJ1-5
v_call: TRBV7-2
cdr3_aa: CASSYRGQGNQPQHF

j_call: TRBJ1-2
v_call: TRBV7-8
cdr3_aa: CASSPGSGNYGYTF

j_call: TRBJ2-1
v_call: TRBV10-1
cdr3_aa: CASRSNSHNEQFF

j_call: TRBJ2-1
v_call: TRBV6-1
cdr3_aa: CASGPRLAGGRYNEQFF

j_call: TRBJ2-7
v_call: TRBV7-9
cdr3_aa: CASSLAYRGPYSYEQYF

j_call: TRBJ2-7
v_call: TRBV5-1
cdr3_aa: CASSLGQGKYYEQYF

j_call: TRBJ2-5
v_call: TRBV20-1
cdr3_aa: CSAMGLAEQETQYF

j_call: TRBJ1-5
v_call: TRBV12-3/TRBV12-4
cdr3_aa: CASRLRDADQPQHF

j_call: TRBJ2-5
v_call: TRBV14
cdr3_aa: CASSQNREETQYF

j_call: TRBJ2-1
v_call: TRBV3-1
cdr3_aa: CASSQENWLARPNEQFF

j_call: TRBJ2-1
v_call: TRBV11-2
cdr3_aa: CASSLMGVSGDEQFF

j_call: TRBJ2-1
v_call: TRBV7-9
cdr3_aa: CASSLRDSGYNEQFF

j_call: TRBJ2-4
v_call: TRBV3-1
cdr3_aa: CASSQSSDPNKNIQYF

j_call: TRBJ2-7
v_call: TRBV7-2
cdr3_aa: CASSSGGTSYEQYF

j_call: TRBJ2-1
v_call: TRBV10-3
cdr3_aa: CAIRNRDSSYNEQFF

j_call: TRBJ1-1
v_call: TRBV6-1
cdr3_aa: CASSEFPGATNTEAFF

j_call: TRBJ2-5
v_call: TRBV29-1
cdr3_aa: CSVHLPGLGETQYF

j_call: TRBJ2-5
v_call: TRBV7-2
cdr3_aa: CASSLGAGQETQYF

j_call: TRBJ2-1
v_call: TRBV4-3
cdr3_aa: CASSQDWGREIYNEQFF

j_call: TRBJ2-7
v_call: TRBV5-1
cdr3_aa: CASSGQGAVYF

j_call: TRBJ2-7
v_call: TRBV4-3
cdr3_aa: CASSQDRGSEQYF

j_call: TRBJ1-5
v_call: TRBV20-1
cdr3_aa: CSASMLLQGGGQPQHF

j_call: TRBJ2-5
v_call: TRBV7-9
cdr3_aa: CASSLWGRGETQYF

j_call: TRBJ2-2
v_call: TRBV11-2
cdr3_aa: CASSFRDRKTGELFF

j_call: TRBJ2-5
v_call: TRBV15
cdr3_aa: CATSSPWETQYF

j_call: TRBJ2-1
v_call: TRBV2
cdr3_aa: CASLSAPSSYNEQFF

j_call: TRBJ2-3
v_call: TRBV20-1
cdr3_aa: CSASVTSGGPDTQYF

j_call: TRBJ1-4
v_call: TRBV20-1
cdr3_aa: CSARPRSRTIRSEKLFF

j_call: TRBJ2-2
v_call: TRBV6-2/TRBV6-3
cdr3_aa: CASGRSPNTGELFF

j_call: TRBJ2-1
v_call: TRBV5-6
cdr3_aa: CASSSQGVEQFF

j_call: TRBJ2-7
v_call: TRBV6-5
cdr3_aa: CASSYAPSYEQYF

j_call: TRBJ2-7
v_call: TRBV7-9
cdr3_aa: CASSLGPTGASYEQYF

j_call: TRBJ1-3
v_call: TRBV5-1
cdr3_aa: CASSLTVGNTIYF

j_call: TRBJ2-1
v_call: TRBV27
cdr3_aa: CASSWGLAGGLGNEQFF